This T cell receptor (beta chain) was identified in a study of cytomegalovirus exposure and HLA in healthy donors. Trimming shortened V by 4 bases and J by 3 bases, and 14 bases separated the two germline ends. This CDR3 is built from 15 residues. Germline CDR1 is SGHRS and CDR2 is YFSETQ. The primer mix had 60 Vbeta and 13 Jbeta primers. Here immunoSEQ multiplex PCR was the method, and the copy in TCRdb shows in-frame clones only, minus some. The sample lists 150,000 to 200,000 clones; about 72% were seen once. Comments on this clone: Its antigen is not identified.

Study-level points and caveats: A list of more than 150 TCR beta chains associated with cytomegalovirus was given.

The sequenced sample was PBMCs. The TCR was taken from a male donor in good health and CMV-seronegative. This chain links TRBV5-1 with TRBJ1-5; D is unclear. The CDR3 nucleotides are TGCGCCAGCAGCCCAGAGGCCTCCTACAATCAGCCCCAGCATTTT. Translated: CASSPEASYNQPQHF.